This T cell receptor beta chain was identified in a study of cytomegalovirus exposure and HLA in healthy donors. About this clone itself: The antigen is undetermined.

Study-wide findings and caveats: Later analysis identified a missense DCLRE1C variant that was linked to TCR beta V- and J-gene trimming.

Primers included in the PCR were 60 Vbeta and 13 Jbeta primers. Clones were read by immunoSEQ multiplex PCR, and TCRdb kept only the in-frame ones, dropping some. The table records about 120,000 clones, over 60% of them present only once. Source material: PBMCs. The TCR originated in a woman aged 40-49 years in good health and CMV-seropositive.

In DNA, the CDR3 is TGCGCCAGCAGCCAACAACAGGGTAGTGGCACTGAAGCTTTCTTT. It yields the protein CASSQQQGSGTEAFF. The chain couples TRBV4-1 to TRBJ1-1; a weak D match, TRBD1 (6 bases). Trimming removed 2 bases at V and 4 bases at J, with 14 bases between. CDR1 and CDR2 from the germline V gene are MGHRA and YSYEKL. The CDR3 extends over 15 amino acids.